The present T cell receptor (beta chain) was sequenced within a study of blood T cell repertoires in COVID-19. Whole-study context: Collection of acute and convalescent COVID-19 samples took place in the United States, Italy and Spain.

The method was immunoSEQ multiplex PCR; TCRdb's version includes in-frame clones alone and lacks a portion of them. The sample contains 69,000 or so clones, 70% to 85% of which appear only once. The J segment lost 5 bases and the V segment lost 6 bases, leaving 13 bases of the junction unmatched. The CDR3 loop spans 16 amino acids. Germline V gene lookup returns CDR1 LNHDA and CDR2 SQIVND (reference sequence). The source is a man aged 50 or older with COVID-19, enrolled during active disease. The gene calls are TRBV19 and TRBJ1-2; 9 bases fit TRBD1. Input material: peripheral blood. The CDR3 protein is CASRAQGQGIRYGYTF. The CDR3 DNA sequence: TGTGCCAGTAGGGCCCAAGGACAGGGGATTAGGTATGGCTACACCTTC.